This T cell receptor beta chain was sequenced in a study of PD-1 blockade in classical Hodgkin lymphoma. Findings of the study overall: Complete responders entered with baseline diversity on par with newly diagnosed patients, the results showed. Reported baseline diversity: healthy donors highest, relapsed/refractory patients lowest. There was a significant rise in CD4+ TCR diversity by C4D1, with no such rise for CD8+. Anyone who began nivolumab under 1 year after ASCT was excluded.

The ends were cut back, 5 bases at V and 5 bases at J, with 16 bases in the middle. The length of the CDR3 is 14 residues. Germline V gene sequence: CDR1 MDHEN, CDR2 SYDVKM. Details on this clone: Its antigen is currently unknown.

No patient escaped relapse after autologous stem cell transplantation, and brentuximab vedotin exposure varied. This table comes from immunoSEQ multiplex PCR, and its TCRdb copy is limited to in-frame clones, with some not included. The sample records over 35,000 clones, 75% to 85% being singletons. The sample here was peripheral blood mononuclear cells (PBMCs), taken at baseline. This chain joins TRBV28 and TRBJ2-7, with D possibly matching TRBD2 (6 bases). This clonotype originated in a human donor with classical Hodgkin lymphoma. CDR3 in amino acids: CASSGGIGRNEQYF. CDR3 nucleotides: TGTGCCAGCAGTGGGGGGATCGGACGCAACGAGCAGTACTTC.